A selection of T cell receptor beta chains follows, all from one sample in a study of blood T cells in healthy people across ages. Using its own MiXCR run on the 5' RACE reads, TCRdb lists one record per CDR3 protein. The data contain over 700,000 distinct CDR3 sequences, less than 70% of them singletons. Specimen: blood. The receptors here all came from a man at least 80 years old in good health. The CDR3 runs from the conserved cysteine through the conserved F or W. Each record gives: D gene, clone size, V gene, J gene, CDR3 protein, CDR3 DNA. A D gene is named only where the DNA matches it firmly. Rows may omit the clone size; those that give it use once, few, many or a size class.

>TRBD2|once|TRBV20-1|TRBJ2-7
CSASLESGRYEQYF
TGCAGTGCTTCCCTTGAGAGCGGGAGGTACGAGCAGTACTTC
>TRBD1|NA|TRBV5-1|TRBJ1-2
CASSLTGQGAQNYGYTF
TGCGCCAGCAGCTTGACGGGACAGGGGGCGCAGAACTATGGCTACACCTTC
>TRBD2|NA|TRBV27|TRBJ2-4
CASMRPGGNIQYF
TGTGCCAGCATGCGACCGGGGGGAAACATTCAGTACTTC
>TRBD2|NA|TRBV24-1|TRBJ2-3
CATAGGGTDTQYF
TGTGCCACCGCAGGCGGGGGGACAGATACGCAGTATTTT
>NA|many|TRBV20-1|TRBJ1-6
CSAAKPGRVGNSPLHF
TGCAGTGCCGCCAAACCGGGGAGAGTTGGTAATTCACCCCTCCACTTT
>TRBD2|few|TRBV12-3/TRBV12-4|TRBJ2-1
CASSLVLARHEQFF
TGTGCCAGCAGTTTAGTACTAGCGAGGCATGAGCAGTTCTTC
>NA|NA|TRBV3-1|TRBJ1-2
CASSQEGRGYGYTF
TGTGCCAGCAGCCAAGAAGGAAGGGGCTATGGCTACACCTTC
>NA|NA|TRBV7-9|TRBJ2-1
CASSKPNEQFF
TGTGCCAGCAGCAAACCCAATGAGCAGTTCTTC
>NA|NA|TRBV27|TRBJ1-4
CASSLTARGWANEKLFF
TGTGCCAGCAGTTTGACAGCGAGGGGATGGGCTAATGAAAAACTGTTTTTT
>NA|few|TRBV6-6|TRBJ2-5
CASSPEGFGETQYF
TGTGCCAGCTCCCCGGAGGGATTCGGAGAGACCCAGTACTTC
>NA|NA|TRBV20-1|TRBJ2-7
CSARGVLGGEQYF
TGCAGTGCTAGGGGGGTCCTCGGAGGCGAGCAGTACTTC
>NA|NA|TRBV29-1|TRBJ2-5
CSVEGGGGVLGQETQYF
TGCAGCGTTGAAGGAGGGGGTGGGGTGTTGGGCCAAGAGACCCAGTACTTC
>NA|NA|TRBV28|TRBJ1-5
CASSAWQGEGYSNQPQHF
TGTGCCAGCAGTGCCTGGCAGGGAGAGGGGTATAGCAATCAGCCCCAGCATTTT
>TRBD1|NA|TRBV6-1|TRBJ1-2
CASDRGGIYGYTF
TGTGCCAGCGACAGGGGCGGCATCTATGGCTACACCTTC